Sequencing of this T cell receptor beta chain was carried out in a study of beta chain features in type 1 diabetes. General study points: Short templates might get an advantage during PCR, and this would be equal in patients and controls. Shorter TCRB CDR3s, moderately but significantly so, marked every one of the four CD4+ subsets in Type 1 diabetes patients. cDNA sequencing could over-represent cells with high TCR expression.

About this clone: Its matching antigen is unknown.

V dropped 0 bases and J dropped 0 bases, with 8 bases sitting between them. CDR3 length equals 16 residues. Germline loops: CDR1 ENHRY, CDR2 SYGVKD. Post-sort purity exceeded 98% for all sorted populations. Every isolated RNA sample was fully reverse transcribed, so sequencing captured expressed TCRB transcripts. Measured with immunoSEQ multiplex PCR; TCRdb has only the in-frame clones, and not every one. The data contain some 640,000 clones, about 14% of them singletons. The V gene is TRBV10-3, the J gene TRBJ2-2; a weak D match, TRBD2 (5 bases). The specimen sequenced was naive CD4+ T cells from blood. The source of this sequence is a man aged 18 to 30 with type 1 diabetes. For the CDR3, the DNA is TGTGCCATCAGTGAGTCGAGCGGATCGAACACCGGGGAGCTGTTTTTT. Translating gives CAISESSGSNTGELFF.